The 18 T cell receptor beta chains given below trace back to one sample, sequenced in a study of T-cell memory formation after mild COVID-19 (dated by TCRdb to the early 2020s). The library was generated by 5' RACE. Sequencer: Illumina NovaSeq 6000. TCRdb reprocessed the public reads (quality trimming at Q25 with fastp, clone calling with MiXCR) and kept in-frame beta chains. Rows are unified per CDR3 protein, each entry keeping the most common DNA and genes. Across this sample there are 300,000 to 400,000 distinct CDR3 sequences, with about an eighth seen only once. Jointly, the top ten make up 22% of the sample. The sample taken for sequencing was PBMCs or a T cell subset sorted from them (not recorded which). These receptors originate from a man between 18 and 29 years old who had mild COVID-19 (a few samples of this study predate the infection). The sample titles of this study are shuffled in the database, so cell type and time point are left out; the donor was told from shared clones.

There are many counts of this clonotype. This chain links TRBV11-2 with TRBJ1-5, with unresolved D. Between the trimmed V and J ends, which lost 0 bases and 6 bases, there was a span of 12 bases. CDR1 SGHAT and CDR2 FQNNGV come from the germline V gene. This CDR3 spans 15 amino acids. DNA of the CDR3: TGTGCCAGCAGCTTAGATCCGGGTAGAAGTCAGCCCCAGCATTTT. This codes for CASSLDPGRSQPQHF.

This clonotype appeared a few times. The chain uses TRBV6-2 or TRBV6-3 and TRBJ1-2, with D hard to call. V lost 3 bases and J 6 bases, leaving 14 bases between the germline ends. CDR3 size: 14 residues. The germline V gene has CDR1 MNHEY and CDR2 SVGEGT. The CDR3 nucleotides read TGTGCCAGCAGTTATAGAGGATCCCCCAATGGCTACACCTTC. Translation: CASSYRGSPNGYTF.

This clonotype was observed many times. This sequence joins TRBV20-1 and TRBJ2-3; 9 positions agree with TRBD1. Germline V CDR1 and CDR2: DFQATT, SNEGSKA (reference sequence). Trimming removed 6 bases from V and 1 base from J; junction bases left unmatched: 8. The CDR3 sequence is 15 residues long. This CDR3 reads CSAVADRGGTDTQYF. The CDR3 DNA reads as TGCAGTGCCGTCGCGGACAGGGGCGGCACAGATACGCAGTATTTT.

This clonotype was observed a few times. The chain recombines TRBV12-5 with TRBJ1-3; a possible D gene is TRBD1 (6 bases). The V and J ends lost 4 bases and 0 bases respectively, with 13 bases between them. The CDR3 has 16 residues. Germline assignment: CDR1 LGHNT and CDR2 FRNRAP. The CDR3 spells CASGYYQGSSGNTIYF. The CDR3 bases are TGTGCTAGTGGTTACTACCAGGGGAGCTCTGGAAACACCATATATTTT.

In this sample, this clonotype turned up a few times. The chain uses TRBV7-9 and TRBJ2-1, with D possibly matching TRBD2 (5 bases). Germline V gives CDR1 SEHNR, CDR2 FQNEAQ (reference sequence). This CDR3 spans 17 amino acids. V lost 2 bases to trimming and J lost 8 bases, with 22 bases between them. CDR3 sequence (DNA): TGTGCCAGCAGCTTAAGCGGTGTGGGCTCCCTTTTGGATGAGCAGTTCTTC. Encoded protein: CASSLSGVGSLLDEQFF.

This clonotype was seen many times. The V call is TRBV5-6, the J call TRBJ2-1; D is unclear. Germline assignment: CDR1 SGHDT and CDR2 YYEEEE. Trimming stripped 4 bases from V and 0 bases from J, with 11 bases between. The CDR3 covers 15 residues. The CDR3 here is CASSLYESSYNEQFF. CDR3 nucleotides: TGTGCCAGCAGCCTGTACGAGAGCTCCTACAATGAGCAGTTCTTC.

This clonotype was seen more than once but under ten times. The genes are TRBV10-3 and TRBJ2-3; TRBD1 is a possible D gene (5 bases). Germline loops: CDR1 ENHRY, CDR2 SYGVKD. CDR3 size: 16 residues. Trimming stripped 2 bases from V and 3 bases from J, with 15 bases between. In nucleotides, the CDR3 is TGTGCCATCAGTGAGGGGGTGACAGCTTTAACAGATACGCAGTATTTT. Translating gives CAISEGVTALTDTQYF.

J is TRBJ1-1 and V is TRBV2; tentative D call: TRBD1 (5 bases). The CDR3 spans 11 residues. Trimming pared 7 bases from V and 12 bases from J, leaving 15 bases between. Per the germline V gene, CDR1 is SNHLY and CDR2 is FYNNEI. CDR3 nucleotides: TGTGCCAGCATGGCCGGGGACCCGTCTTTCTTT. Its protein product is CASMAGDPSFF.

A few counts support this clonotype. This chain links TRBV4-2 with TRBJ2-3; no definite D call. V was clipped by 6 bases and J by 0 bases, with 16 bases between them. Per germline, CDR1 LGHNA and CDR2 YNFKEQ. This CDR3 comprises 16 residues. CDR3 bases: TGTGCCAGCAGTTGGTCCGCGATCCAGAGCACAGATACGCAGTATTTT. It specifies CASSWSAIQSTDTQYF.

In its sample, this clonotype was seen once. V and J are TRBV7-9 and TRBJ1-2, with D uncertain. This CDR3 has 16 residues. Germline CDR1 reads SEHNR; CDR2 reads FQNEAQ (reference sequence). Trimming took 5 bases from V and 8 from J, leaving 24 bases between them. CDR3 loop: CASSRQADPRFGGYTF. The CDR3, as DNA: TGTGCCAGCAGCCGCCAGGCGGACCCCCGTTTTGGCGGCTACACCTTC. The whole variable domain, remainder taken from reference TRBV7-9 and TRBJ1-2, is DTGVSQNPRHKITKRGQNVTFRCDPISEHNRLYWYRQTLGQGPEFLTYFQNEAQLEKSRLLSDRFSAERPKGSFSTLEIQRTEQGDSAMYLCASSRQADPRFGGYTFGSGTRLTVV.

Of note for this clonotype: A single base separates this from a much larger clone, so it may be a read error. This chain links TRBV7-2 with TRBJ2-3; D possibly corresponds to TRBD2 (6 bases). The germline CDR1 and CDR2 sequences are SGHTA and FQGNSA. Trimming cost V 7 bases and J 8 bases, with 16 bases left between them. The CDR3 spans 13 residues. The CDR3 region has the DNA TGTGCCAGCACCCGGGGACTGGCAGGTACGCAGTATTTT. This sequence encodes CASTRGLAGTQYF. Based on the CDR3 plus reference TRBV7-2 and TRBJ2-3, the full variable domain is GAGVSQSPSNKVTEKGKDVELRCDPISGHTALYWYRQSLGQGLEFLIYFQGNSAPDKSGLPSDRFSAERTGGSVSTLTIQRTQQEDSAVYLCASTRGLAGTQYFGPGTRLTVL.

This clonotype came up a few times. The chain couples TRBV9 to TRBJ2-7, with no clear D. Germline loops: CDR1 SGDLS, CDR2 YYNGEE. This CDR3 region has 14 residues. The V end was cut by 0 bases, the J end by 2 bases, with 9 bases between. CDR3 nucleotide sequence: TGTGCCAGCAGCGTAGCTAGTCCCACCTACGAGCAGTACTTC. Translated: CASSVASPTYEQYF.

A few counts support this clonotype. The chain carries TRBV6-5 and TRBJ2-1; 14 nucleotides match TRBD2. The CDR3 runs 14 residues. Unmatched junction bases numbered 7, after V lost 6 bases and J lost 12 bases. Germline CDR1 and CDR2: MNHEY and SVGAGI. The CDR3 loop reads CASSATSGGVWQFF. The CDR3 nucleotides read TGTGCCAGCAGCGCGACTAGCGGGGGGGTGTGGCAGTTCTTC.

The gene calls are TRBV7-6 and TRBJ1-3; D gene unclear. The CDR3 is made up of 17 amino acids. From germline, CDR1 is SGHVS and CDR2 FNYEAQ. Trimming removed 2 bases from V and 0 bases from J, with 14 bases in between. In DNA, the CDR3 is TGTGCCAGCAGCTTACCACGAGACCGATACTCTGGAAACACCATATATTTT. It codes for CASSLPRDRYSGNTIYF.

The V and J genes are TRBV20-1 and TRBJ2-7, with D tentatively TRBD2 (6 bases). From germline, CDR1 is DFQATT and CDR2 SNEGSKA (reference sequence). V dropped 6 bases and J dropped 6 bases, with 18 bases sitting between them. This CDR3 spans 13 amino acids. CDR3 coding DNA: TGCAGTGCCAGAAGGGGAGGATCTTCCGAGCAGTACTTC. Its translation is CSARRGGSSEQYF.

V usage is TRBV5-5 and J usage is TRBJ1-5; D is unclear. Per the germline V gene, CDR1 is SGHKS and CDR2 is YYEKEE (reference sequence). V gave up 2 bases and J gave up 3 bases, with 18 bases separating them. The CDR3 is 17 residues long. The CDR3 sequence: CASSFGEGLVNNQPQHF. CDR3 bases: TGTGCCAGCAGCTTTGGAGAAGGGCTCGTTAACAATCAGCCCCAGCATTTT.

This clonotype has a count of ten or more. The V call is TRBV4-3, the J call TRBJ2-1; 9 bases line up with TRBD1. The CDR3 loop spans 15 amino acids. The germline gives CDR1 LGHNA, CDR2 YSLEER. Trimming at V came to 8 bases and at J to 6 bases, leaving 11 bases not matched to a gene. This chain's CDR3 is CASGPLGQGGNEQFF. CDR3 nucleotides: TGCGCCAGCGGGCCGTTGGGACAGGGAGGCAATGAGCAGTTCTTC.

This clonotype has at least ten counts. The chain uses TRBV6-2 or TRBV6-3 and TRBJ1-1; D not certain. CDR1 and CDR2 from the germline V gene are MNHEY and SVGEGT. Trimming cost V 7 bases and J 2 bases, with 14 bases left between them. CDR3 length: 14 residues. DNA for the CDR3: TGTGCCAGCATAAATAATGAGGTCAACACTGAAGCTTTCTTT. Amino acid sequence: CASINNEVNTEAFF.